This T cell receptor beta chain was observed in a study of CD8+ T cells in alopecia areata. Trimming shortened V by 0 bases and J by 6 bases, and 14 bases separated the two germline ends. Germline lookup yields CDR1 SQVTM and CDR2 ANQGSEA. The CDR3 spans 14 residues. Extracted RNA was reverse transcribed into cDNA, the sequencing template. The table came from immunoSEQ multiplex PCR; TCRdb's copy has only in-frame clones and leaves some out. Among 140,000 to 150,000 clones listed, about 90% were seen once. This specimen consisted of CD8+ T cells sorted from blood, obtained at week 0. The chain carries TRBV29-1 and TRBJ1-2; D is uncertain. This receptor was taken from a human donor with alopecia areata. The CDR3 DNA sequence: TGCAGCGTTGAAGAACTTGGGAATCTGAATGGCTACACCTTC. This encodes CSVEELGNLNGYTF.